This TCR beta chain was sequenced for a study of blood T cell repertoires in COVID-19. Study context: Collection of acute and convalescent COVID-19 samples took place in the United States, Italy and Spain.

Per the original methods: Researchers report that nucleated cell counts were estimated from reference gene primer amplification. This table comes from immunoSEQ multiplex PCR, and its TCRdb copy is limited to in-frame clones, with some not included. V and J calls and clone size are given by that table; D and trimming were obtained from the DNA. There are some 110,000 clones in the sample; approximately 78% occur only once, and roughly 7.9% lies in the top ten. Sequenced input: peripheral blood. The clonotype originates from a man in his 70s with acute or convalescent COVID-19.

The CDR3 DNA follows: TGTGCCAGCAGCACGGGAAGTATAGCCCAAGGGGAGACCCAGTACTTC. Its translation is CASSTGSIAQGETQYF. The chain joins TRBV21-1 to TRBJ2-5; the table's TRBD2 call for D was not verified on the DNA. TRBV21-1 is a pseudogene locus. The CDR3 contains 16 residues.